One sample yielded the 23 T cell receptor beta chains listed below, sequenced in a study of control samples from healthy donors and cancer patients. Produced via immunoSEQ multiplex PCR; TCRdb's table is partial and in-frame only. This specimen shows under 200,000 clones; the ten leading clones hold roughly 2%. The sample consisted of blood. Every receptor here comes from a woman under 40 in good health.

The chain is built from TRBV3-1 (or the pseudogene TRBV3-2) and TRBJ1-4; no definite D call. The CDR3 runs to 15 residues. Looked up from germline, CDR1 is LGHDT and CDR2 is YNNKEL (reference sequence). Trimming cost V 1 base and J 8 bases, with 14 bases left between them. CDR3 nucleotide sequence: TGTGCCAGCAGCCAAGGGACCCAGGCGAGAGAAAAACTGTTTTTT. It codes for CASSQGTQAREKLFF.

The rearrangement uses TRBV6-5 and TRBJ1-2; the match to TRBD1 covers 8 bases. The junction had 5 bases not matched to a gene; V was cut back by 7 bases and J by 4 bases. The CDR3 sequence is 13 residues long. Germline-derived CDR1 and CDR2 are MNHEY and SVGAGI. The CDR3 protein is CASTATGVYGYTF. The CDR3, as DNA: TGTGCCAGCACCGCGACAGGGGTCTATGGCTACACCTTC.

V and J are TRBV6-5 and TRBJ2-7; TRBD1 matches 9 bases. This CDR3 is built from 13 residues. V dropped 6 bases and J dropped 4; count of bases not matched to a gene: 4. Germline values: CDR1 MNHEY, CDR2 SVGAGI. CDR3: CASRTQGAYEQYF. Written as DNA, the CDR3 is TGTGCCAGCAGAACACAGGGGGCGTACGAGCAGTACTTC.

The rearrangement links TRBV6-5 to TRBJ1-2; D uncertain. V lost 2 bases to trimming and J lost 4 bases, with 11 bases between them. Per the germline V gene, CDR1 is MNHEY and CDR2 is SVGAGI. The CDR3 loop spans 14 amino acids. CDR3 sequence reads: CASSYKMGFYGYTF. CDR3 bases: TGTGCCAGCAGTTACAAAATGGGGTTCTATGGCTACACCTTC.

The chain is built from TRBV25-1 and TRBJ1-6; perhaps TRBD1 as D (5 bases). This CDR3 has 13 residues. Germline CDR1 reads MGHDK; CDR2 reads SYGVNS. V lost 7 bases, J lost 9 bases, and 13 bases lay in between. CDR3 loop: CASNIPGRSPLHF. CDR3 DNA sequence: TGTGCCAGCAATATCCCAGGGCGTTCACCCCTCCACTTT.

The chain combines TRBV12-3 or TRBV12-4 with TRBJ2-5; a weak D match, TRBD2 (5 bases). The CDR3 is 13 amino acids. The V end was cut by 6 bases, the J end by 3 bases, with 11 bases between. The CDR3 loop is CASSDDGKETQYF. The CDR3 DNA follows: TGTGCCAGCAGCGATGACGGGAAAGAGACCCAGTACTTC.

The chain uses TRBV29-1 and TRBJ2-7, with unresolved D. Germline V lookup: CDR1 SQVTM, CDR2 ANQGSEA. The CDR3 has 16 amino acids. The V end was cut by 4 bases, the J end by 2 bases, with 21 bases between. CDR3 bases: TGCAGCGTTGGAGCCGGTGTGGCGACGGTAACCTACGAGCAGTACTTC. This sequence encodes CSVGAGVATVTYEQYF.

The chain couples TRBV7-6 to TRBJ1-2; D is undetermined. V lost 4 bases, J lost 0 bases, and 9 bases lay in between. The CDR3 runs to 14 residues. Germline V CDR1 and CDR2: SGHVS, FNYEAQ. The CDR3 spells CASSSDLANYGYTF. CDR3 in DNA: TGTGCCAGCAGCTCCGACCTAGCTAACTATGGCTACACCTTC. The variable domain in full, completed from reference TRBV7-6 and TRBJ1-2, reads GAGVSQSPRYKVTKRGQDVALRCDPISGHVSLYWYRQALGQGPEFLTYFNYEAQQDKSGLPNDRFSAERPEGSISTLTIQRTEQRDSAMYRCASSSDLANYGYTFGSGTRLTVV.

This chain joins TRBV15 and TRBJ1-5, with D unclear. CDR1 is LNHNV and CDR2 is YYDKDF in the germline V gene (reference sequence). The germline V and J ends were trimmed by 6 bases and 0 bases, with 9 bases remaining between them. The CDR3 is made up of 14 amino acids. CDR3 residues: CATRDPASNQPQHF. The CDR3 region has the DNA TGTGCCACCAGGGACCCCGCTAGCAATCAGCCCCAGCATTTT. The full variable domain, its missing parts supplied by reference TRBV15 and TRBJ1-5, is DAMVIQNPRYQVTQFGKPVTLSCSQTLNHNVMYWYQQKSSQAPKLLFHYYDKDFNNEADTPDNFQSRRPNTSFCFLDIRSPGLGDTAMYLCATRDPASNQPQHFGDGTRLSIL.

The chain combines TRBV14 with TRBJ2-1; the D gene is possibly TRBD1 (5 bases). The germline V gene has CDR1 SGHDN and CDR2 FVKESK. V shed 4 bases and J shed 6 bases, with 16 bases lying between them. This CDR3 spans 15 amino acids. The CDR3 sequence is CASSRKQGISNEQFF. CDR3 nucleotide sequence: TGTGCCAGCAGCCGGAAGCAGGGCATATCCAATGAGCAGTTCTTC.

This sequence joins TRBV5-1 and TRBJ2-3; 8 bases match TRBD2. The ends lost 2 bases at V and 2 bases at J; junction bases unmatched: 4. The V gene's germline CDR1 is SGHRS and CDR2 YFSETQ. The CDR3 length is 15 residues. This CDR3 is CASSFRAGDTDTQYF. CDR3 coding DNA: TGCGCCAGCAGCTTTAGAGCGGGGGACACAGATACGCAGTATTTT.

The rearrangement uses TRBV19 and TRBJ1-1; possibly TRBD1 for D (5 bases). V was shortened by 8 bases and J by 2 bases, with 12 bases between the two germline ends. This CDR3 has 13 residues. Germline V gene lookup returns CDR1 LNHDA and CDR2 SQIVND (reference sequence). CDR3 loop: CASFGGFNTEAFF. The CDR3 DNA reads TGTGCCAGTTTTGGGGGGTTTAACACTGAAGCTTTCTTT.

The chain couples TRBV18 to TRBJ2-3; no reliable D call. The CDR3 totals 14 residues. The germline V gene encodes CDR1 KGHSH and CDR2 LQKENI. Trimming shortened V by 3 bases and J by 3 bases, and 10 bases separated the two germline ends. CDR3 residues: CASSPVQTTDTQYF. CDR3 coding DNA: TGTGCCAGCTCACCCGTGCAGACGACAGATACGCAGTATTTT.

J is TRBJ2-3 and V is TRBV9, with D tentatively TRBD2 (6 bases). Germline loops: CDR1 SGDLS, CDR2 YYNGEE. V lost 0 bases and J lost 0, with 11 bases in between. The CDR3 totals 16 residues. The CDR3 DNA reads TGTGCCAGCAGCGTAGTTCGCGGGGCGAGCACAGATACGCAGTATTTT. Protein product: CASSVVRGASTDTQYF.

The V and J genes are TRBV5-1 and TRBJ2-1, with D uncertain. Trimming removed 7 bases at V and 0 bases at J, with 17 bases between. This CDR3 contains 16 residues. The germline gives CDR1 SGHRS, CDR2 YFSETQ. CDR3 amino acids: CASRTTVSASYNEQFF. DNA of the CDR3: TGCGCCAGCCGAACCACTGTTAGTGCCTCCTACAATGAGCAGTTCTTC.

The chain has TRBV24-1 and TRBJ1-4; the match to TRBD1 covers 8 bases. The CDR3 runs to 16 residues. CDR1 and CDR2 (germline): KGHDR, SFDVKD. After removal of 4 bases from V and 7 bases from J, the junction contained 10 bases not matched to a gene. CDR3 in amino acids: CATSDSGQGRAEKLFF. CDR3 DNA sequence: TGTGCCACCAGTGACTCCGGACAGGGAAGAGCTGAAAAACTGTTTTTT.

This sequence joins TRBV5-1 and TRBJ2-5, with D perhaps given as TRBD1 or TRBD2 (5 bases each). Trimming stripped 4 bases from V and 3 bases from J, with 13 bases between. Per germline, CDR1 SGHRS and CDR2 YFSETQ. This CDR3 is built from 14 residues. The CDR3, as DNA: TGCGCCAGCAGCCCAGACAGAGGGAAAGAGACCCAGTACTTC. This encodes CASSPDRGKETQYF.

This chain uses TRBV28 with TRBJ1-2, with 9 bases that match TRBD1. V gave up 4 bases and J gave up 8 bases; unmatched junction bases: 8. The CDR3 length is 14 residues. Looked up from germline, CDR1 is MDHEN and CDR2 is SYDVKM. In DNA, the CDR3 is TGTGCCAGCAGTTCATTACAGGGGGCGCGAGGCTACACCTTC. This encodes CASSSLQGARGYTF.

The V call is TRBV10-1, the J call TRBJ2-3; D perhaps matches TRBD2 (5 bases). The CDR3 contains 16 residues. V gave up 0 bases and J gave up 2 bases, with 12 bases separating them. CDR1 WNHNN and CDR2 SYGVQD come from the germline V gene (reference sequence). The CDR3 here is CASSESFWTYTDTQYF. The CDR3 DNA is TGCGCCAGCAGTGAGTCGTTTTGGACTTACACAGATACGCAGTATTTT.

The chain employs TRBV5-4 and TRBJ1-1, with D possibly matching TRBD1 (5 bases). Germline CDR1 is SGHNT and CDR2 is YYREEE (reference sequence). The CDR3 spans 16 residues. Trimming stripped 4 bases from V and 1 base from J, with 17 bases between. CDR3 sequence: CASSRGGGVRNTEAFF. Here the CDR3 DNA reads TGTGCCAGCAGCCGAGGCGGGGGAGTGCGGAACACTGAAGCTTTCTTT.

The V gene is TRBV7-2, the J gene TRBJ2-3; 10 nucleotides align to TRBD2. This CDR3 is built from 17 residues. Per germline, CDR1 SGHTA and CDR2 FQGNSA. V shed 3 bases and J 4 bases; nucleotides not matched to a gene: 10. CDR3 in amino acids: CASSFLAGGNLADTQYF. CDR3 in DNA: TGTGCCAGCAGCTTTTTAGCGGGGGGAAATTTGGCAGATACGCAGTATTTT. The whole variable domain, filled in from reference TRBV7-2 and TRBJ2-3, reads GAGVSQSPSNKVTEKGKDVELRCDPISGHTALYWYRQSLGQGLEFLIYFQGNSAPDKSGLPSDRFSAERTGGSVSTLTIQRTQQEDSAVYLCASSFLAGGNLADTQYFGPGTRLTVL.

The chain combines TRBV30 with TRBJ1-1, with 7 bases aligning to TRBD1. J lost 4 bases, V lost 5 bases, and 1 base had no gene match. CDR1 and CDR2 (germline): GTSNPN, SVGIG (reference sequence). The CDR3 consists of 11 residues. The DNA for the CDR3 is TGTGCCTGGCAGGGGGGCACTGAAGCTTTCTTT. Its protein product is CAWQGGTEAFF.

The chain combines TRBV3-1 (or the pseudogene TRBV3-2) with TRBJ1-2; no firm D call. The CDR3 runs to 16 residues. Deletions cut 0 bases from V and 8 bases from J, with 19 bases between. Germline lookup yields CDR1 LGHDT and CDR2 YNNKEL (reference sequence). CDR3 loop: CASSQDGRHIFYGYTF. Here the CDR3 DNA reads TGTGCCAGCAGCCAAGATGGTAGGCACATCTTCTACGGCTACACCTTC.